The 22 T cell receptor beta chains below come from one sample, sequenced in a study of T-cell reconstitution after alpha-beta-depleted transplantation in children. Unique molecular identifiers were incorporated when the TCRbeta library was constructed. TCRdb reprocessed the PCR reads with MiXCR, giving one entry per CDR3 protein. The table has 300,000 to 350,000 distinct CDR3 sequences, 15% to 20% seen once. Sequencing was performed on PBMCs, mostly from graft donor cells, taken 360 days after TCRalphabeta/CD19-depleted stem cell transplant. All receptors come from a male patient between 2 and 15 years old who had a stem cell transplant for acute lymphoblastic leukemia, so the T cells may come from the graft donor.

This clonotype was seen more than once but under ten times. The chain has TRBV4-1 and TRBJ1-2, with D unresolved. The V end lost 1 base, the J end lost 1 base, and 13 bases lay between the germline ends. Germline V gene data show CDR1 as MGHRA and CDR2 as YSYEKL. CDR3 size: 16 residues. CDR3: CASSQAYPGFNYGYTF. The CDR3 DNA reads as TGCGCCAGCAGCCAAGCCTATCCGGGATTTAACTATGGCTACACCTTC.

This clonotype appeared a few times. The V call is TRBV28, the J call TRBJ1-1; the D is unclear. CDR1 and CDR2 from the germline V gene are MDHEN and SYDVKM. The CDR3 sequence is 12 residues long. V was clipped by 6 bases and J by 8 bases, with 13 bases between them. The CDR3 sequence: CASSSPKSEAFF. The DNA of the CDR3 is TGTGCCAGCAGCAGCCCAAAGTCAGAAGCTTTCTTT.

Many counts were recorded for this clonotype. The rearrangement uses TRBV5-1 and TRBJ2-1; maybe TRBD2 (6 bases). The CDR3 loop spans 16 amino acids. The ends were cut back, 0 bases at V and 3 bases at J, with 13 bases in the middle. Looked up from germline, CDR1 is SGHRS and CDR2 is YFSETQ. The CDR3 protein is CASSLAHSGFYNEQFF. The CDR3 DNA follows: TGCGCCAGCAGCTTGGCCCACAGCGGGTTCTACAATGAGCAGTTCTTC.

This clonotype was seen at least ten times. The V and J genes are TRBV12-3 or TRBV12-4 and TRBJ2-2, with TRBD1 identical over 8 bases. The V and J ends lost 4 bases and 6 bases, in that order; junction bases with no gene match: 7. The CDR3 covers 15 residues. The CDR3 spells CASSSGQVYPGELFF. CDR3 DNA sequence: TGTGCCAGCAGTTCGGGACAGGTATATCCCGGGGAGCTGTTTTTT.

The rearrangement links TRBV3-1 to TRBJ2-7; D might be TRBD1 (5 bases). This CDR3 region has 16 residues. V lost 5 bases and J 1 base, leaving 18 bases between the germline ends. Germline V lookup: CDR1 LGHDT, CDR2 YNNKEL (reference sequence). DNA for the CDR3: TGTGCCAGCAGCGCAGGCCGGTGGGGCAGTTCCTACGAGCAGTACTTC. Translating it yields CASSAGRWGSSYEQYF.

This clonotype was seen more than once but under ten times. The CDR3 DNA follows: TGCAGTGCTAGAGATCGGGACAGGGGAAGAAACACCATATATTTT. Protein: CSARDRDRGRNTIYF. The chain carries TRBV20-1 and TRBJ1-3, with 10 bases aligning to TRBD1. Germline trimming cut 0 bases from V and 5 bases from J; bases unmatched to any gene: 4. The CDR3 length is 15 residues. Germline loops: CDR1 DFQATT, CDR2 SNEGSKA (reference sequence).

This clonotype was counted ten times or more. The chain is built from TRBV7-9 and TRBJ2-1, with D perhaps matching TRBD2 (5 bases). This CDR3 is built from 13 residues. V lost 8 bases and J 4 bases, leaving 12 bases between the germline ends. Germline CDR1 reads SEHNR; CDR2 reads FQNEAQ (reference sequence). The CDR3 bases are TGTGCCAGCGGAGGTGTCCTTTACAATGAGCAGTTCTTC. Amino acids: CASGGVLYNEQFF.

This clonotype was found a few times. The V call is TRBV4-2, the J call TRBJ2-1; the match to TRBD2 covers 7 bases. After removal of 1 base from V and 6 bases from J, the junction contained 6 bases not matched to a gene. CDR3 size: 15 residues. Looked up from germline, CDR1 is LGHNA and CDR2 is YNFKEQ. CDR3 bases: TGTGCCAGCAGCCAAGCTTGGACTAGATCCAATGAGCAGTTCTTC. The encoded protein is CASSQAWTRSNEQFF.

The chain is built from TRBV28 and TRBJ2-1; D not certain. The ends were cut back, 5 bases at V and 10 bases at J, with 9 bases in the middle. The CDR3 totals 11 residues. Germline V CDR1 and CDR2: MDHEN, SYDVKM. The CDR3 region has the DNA TGTGCCAGCAGTCCCTTCGGAGAGCAGTTCTTC. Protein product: CASSPFGEQFF.

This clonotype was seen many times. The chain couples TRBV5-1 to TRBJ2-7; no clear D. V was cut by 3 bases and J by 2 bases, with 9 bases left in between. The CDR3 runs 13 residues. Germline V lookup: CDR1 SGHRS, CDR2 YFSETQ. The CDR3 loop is CASSSGSAYEQYF. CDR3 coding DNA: TGCGCCAGCAGCTCGGGCTCCGCCTACGAGCAGTACTTC.

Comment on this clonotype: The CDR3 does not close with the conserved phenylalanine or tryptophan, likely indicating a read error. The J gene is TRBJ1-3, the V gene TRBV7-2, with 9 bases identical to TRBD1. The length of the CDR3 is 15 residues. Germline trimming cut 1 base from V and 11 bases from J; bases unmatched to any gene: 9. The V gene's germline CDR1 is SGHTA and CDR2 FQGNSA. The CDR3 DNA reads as TGTGCCAGCAGCTTAGGGGACAGGGAGTTAGGCCCCATATATATT. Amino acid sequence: CASSLGDRELGPIYI.

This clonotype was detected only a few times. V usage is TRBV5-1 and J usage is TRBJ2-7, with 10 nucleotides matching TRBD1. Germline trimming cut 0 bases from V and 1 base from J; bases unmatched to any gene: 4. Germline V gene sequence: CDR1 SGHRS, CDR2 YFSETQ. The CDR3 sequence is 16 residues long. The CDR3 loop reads CASSLDRDRGSYEQYF. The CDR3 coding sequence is TGCGCCAGCAGCTTGGACCGGGACAGGGGATCCTACGAGCAGTACTTC.

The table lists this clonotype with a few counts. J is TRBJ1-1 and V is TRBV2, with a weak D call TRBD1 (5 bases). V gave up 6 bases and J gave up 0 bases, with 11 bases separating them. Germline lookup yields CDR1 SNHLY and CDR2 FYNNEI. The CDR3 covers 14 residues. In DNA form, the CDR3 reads TGTGCCAGCAGGGCACGACAGCTGAACACTGAAGCTTTCTTT. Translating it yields CASRARQLNTEAFF.

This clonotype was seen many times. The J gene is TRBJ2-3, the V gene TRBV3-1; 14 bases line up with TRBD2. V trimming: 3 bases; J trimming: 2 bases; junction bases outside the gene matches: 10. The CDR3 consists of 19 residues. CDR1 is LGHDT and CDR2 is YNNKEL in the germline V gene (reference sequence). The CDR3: CASSQGLAGDSPSTDTQYF. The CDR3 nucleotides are TGTGCCAGCAGCCAGGGACTAGCGGGAGATAGTCCCTCCACAGATACGCAGTATTTT.

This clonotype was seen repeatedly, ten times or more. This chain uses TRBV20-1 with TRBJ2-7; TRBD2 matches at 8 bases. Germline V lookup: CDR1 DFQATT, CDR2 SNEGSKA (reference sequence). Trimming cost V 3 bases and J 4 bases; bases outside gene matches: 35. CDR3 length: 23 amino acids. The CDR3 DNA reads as TGCAGTGCTAGCCTAAAGTTATCGTACGCCGGGGGGGCTCGGGCATTGGGATTTTACGAGCAGTACTTC. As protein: CSASLKLSYAGGARALGFYEQYF.

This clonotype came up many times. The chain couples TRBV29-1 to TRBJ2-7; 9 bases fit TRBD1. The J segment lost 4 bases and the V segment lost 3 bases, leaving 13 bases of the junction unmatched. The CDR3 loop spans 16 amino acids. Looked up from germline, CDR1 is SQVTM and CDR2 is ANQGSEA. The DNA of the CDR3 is TGCAGCGTTGAGGCCCGTTCCGGGACAGGGAAGTACGAGCAGTACTTC. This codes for CSVEARSGTGKYEQYF.

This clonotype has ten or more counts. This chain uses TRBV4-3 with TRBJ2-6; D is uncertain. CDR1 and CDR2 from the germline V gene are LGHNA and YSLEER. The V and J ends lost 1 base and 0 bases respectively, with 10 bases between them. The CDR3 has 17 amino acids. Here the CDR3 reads CASSQVYSSSGANVLTF. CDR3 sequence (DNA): TGCGCCAGCAGCCAAGTTTATAGTAGCTCTGGGGCCAACGTCCTGACTTTC.

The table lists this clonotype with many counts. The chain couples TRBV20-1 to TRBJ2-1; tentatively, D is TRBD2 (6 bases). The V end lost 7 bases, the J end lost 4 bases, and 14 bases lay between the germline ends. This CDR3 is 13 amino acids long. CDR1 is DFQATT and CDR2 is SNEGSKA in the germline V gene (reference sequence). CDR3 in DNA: TGCAGTGGGGGTGGCGGGATTTACAATGAGCAGTTCTTC. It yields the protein CSGGGGIYNEQFF.

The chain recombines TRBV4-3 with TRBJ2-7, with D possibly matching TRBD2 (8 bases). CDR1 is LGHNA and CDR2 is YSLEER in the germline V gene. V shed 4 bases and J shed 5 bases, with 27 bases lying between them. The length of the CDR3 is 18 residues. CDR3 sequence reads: CASSPVPGTAGVNHEQYF. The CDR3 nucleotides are TGCGCCAGCAGCCCCGTGCCCGGGACAGCGGGAGTCAACCACGAGCAGTACTTC.

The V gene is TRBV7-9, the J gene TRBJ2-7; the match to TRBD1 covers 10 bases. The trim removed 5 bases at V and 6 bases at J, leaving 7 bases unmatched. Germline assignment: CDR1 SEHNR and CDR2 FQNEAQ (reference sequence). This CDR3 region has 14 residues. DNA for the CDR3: TGTGCCAGCAGCGCGAAGGACAGGGGGGGCGAGCAGTACTTC. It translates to CASSAKDRGGEQYF.

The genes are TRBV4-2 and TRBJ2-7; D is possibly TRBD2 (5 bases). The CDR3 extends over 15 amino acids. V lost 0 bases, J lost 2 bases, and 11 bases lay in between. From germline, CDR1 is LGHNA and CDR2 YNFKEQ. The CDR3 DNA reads TGTGCCAGCAGCCAAGATCAGGAGCGGACCTACGAGCAGTACTTC. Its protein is CASSQDQERTYEQYF.

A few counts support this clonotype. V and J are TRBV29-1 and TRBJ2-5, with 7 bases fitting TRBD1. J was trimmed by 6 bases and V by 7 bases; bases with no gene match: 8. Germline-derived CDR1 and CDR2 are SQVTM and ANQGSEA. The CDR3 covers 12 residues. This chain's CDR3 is CSARQGKKTQYF. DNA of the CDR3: TGCAGCGCAAGACAGGGTAAAAAGACCCAGTACTTC.